This T cell receptor (beta chain) emerged from a study of blood T cell repertoires in COVID-19. Study context: Sample material is recorded as cDNA or gDNA derived from T cells, B-cell-depleted T cells, or PBMCs.

Participant-reported clinical history was the basis for cohort assignment. Recovery meant two consecutive negative NP/OP PCR tests, professional clearance, or resolved symptoms. Assay used: immunoSEQ multiplex PCR; TCRdb lists only in-frame clones, some missing. The sample includes a few hundred thousand clones, approximately 82% of them seen just once. The CDR3 has 14 residues. V gave up 5 bases and J gave up 7 bases, with 17 bases separating them. Germline values: CDR1 LNHNV, CDR2 YYDKDF (reference sequence). Source material: PBMCs or T cells enriched from blood (not recorded which). The receptor comes from a man aged 40-55 years who had recovered from COVID-19. The chain uses TRBV15 and TRBJ1-1; D remains ambiguous. DNA of the CDR3: TGTGCCACCAGCCTTATAGTGGCGGGTGGTGAAGCTTTCTTT. Translation: CATSLIVAGGEAFF.